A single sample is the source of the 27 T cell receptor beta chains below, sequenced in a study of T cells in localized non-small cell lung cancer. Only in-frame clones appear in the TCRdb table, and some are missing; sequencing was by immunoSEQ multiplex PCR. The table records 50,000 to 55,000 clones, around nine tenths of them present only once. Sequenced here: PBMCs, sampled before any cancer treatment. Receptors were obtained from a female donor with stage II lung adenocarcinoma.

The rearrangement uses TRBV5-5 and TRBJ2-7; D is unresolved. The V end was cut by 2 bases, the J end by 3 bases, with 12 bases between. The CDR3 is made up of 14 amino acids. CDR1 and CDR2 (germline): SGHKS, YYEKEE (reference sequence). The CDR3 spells CASSFSAINYEQYF. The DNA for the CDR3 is TGTGCCAGCAGCTTTTCAGCCATAAACTACGAGCAGTACTTC.

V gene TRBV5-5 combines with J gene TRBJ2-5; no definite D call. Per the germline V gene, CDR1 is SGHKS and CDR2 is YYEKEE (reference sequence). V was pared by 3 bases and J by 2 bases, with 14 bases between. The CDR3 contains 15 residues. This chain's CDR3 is CASSSSIRSQETQYF. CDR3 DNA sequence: TGTGCCAGCAGCTCGAGCATAAGGTCACAAGAGACCCAGTACTTC.

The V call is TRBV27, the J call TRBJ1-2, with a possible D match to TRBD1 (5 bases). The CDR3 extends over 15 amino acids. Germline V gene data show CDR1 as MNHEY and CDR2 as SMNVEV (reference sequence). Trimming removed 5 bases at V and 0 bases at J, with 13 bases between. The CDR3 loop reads CASSPDTTTNYGYTF. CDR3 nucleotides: TGTGCCAGCAGTCCGGACACTACTACTAACTATGGCTACACCTTC.

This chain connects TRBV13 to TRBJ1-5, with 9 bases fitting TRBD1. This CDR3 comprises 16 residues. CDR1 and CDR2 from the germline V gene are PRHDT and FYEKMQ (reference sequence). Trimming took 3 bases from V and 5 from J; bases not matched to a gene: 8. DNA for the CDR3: TGTGCCAGCAGCTTCGGACAGGGGAGAAGGGATCAGCCCCAGCATTTT. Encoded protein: CASSFGQGRRDQPQHF.

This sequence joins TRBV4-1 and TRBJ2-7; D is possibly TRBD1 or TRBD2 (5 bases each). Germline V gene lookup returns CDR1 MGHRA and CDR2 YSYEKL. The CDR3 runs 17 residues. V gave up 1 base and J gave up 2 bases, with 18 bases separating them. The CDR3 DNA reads TGCGCCAGCAGCCAAGCCCGGGACGCCGTCATTCCCTACGAGCAGTACTTC. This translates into CASSQARDAVIPYEQYF.

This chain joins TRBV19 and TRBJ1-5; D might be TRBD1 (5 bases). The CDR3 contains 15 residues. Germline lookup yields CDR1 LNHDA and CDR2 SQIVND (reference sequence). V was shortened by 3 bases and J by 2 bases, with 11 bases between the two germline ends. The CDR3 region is CASSINGGGNQPQHF. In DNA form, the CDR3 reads TGTGCCAGTAGTATTAACGGGGGGGGCAATCAGCCCCAGCATTTT.

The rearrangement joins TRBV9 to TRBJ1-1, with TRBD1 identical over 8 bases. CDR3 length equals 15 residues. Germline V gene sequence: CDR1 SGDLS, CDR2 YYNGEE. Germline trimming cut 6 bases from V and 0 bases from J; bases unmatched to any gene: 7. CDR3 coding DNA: TGTGCCAGCACCACTGGACAGGGCATGAACACTGAAGCTTTCTTT. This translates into CASTTGQGMNTEAFF.

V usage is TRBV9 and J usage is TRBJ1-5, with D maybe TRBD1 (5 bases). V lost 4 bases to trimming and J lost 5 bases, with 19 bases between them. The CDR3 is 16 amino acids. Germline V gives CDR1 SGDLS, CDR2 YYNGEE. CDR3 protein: CASSPGGGGTDQPQHF. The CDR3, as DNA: TGTGCCAGCAGCCCCGGCGGGGGTGGAACGGATCAGCCCCAGCATTTT.

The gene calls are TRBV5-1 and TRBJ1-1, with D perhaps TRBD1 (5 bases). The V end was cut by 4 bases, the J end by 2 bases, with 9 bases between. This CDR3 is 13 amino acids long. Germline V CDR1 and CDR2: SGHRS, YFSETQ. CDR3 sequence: CASSETVNTEAFF. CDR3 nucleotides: TGCGCCAGCAGCGAGACAGTAAACACTGAAGCTTTCTTT.

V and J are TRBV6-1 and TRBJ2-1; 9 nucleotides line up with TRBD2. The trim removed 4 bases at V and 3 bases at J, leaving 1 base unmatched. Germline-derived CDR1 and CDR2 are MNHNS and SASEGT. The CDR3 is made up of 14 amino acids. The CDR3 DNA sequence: TGTGCCAGCAGTGTGACTAGCGGCTACAATGAGCAGTTCTTC. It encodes CASSVTSGYNEQFF.

Written as DNA, the CDR3 is TGCGCCAGCATCTTAGACAGGGGGAACACTGAAGCTTTCTTT. Translation: CASILDRGNTEAFF. This chain links TRBV10-2 with TRBJ1-1; TRBD1 agrees at 8 bases. Trimming took 7 bases from V and 1 from J; bases not matched to a gene: 5. CDR1 and CDR2 (germline): WSHSY, SAAADI. The CDR3 runs 14 residues.

The CDR3 DNA reads as TGTGCCAGCAGCCCCGGGACAGGGATCGAAGCTTTCTTT. It specifies CASSPGTGIEAFF. J is TRBJ1-1 and V is TRBV5-6; 9 bases agree with TRBD1. J was trimmed by 8 bases and V by 4 bases; bases with no gene match: 6. Germline CDR1 and CDR2: SGHDT and YYEEEE. The CDR3 extends over 13 amino acids.

The CDR3 DNA is TGCGCCAGCAGCTTGTCTGGGCTGGCAGATACGCAGTATTTT. Residues: CASSLSGLADTQYF. The chain is built from TRBV5-1 and TRBJ2-3; D is undetermined. V dropped 1 base and J dropped 4 bases, with 10 bases sitting between them. The V gene's germline CDR1 is SGHRS and CDR2 YFSETQ. The CDR3 runs 14 residues.

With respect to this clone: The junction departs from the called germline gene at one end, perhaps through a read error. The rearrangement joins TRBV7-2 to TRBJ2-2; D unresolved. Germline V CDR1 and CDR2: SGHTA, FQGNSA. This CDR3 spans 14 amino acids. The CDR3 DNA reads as TGTGCCAACAGCCGGAGTGGACACACCGGGGAGCTGTTTTTT. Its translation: CANSRSGHTGELFF.

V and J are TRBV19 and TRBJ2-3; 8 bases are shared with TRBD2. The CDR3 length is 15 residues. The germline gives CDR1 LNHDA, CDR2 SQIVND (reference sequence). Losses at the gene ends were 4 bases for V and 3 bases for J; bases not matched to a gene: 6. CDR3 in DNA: TGTGCCAGTAGTAACGGGGGGGCCTTGACAGATACGCAGTATTTT. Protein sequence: CASSNGGALTDTQYF.

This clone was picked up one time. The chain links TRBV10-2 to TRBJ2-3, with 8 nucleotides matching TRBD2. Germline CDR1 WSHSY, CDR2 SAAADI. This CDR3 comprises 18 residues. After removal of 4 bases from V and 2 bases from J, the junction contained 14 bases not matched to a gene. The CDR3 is CASSALAGYNLVTDTQYF. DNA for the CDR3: TGCGCCAGCAGTGCGTTAGCGGGGTACAACTTAGTCACAGATACGCAGTATTTT.

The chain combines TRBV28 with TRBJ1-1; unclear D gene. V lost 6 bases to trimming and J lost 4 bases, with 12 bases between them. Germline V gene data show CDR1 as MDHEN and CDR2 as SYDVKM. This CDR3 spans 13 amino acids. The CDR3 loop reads CASRPRPGTEAFF. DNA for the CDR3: TGTGCCAGCAGACCCCGACCGGGCACTGAAGCTTTCTTT.

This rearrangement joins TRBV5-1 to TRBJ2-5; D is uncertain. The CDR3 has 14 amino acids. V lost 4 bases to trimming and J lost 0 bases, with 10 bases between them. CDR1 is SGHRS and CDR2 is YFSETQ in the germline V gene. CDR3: CASSPTGYQETQYF. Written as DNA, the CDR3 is TGCGCCAGCAGCCCGACCGGATACCAAGAGACCCAGTACTTC.

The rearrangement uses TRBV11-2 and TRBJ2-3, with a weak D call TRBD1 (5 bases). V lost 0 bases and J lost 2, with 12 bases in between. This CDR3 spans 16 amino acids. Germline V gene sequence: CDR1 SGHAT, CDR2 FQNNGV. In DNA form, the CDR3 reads TGTGCCAGCAGCTTAGAGGGGCGGACGGTCACAGATACGCAGTATTTT. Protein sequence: CASSLEGRTVTDTQYF.

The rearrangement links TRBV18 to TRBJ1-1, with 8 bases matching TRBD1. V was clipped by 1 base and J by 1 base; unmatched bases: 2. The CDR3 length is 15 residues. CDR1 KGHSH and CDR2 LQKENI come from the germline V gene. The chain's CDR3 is CASSPRGTGNTEAFF. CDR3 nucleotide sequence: TGTGCCAGCTCACCACGGGGGACAGGGAACACTGAAGCTTTCTTT.

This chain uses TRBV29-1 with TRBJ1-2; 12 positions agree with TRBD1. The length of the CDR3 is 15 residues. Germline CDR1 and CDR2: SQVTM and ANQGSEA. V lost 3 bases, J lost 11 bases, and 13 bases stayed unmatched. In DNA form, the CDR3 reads TGCAGCGTTGATGCCCCCGGGACAGGGGGCGCGGAGTACACCTTC. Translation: CSVDAPGTGGAEYTF.

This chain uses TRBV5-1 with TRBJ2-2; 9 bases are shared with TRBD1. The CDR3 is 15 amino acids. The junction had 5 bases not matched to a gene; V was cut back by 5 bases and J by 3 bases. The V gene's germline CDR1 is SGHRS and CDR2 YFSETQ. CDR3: CASSSTGGDTGELFF. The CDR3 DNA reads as TGCGCCAGCAGTTCCACAGGGGGCGACACCGGGGAGCTGTTTTTT.

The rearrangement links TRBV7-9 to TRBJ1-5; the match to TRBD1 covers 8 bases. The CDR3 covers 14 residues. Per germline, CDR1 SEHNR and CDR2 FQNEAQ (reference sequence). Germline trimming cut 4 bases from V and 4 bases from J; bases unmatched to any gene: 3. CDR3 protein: CASSSTGGNQPQHF. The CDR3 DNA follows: TGTGCCAGCAGCTCCACAGGGGGGAATCAGCCCCAGCATTTT.

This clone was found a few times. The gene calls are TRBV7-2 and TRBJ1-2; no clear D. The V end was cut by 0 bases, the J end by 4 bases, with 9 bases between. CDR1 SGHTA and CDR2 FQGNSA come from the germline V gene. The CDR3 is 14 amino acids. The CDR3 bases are TGTGCCAGCAGCTTAGCGTCAGGCTCCTATGGCTACACCTTC. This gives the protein CASSLASGSYGYTF.

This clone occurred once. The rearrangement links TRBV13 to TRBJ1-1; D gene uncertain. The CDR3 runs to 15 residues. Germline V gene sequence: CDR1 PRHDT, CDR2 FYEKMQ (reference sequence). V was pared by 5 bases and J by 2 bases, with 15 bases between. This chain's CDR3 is CASSRRTGYNTEAFF. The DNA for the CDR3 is TGTGCCAGCAGCCGGAGGACGGGATACAACACTGAAGCTTTCTTT.

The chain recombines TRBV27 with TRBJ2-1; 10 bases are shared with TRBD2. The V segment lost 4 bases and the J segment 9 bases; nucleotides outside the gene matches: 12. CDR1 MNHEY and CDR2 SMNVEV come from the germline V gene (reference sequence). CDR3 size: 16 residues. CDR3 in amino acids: CASSSQRGGRLGEQFF. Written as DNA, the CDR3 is TGTGCCAGCAGTTCTCAGCGGGGGGGCCGCTTAGGTGAGCAGTTCTTC.

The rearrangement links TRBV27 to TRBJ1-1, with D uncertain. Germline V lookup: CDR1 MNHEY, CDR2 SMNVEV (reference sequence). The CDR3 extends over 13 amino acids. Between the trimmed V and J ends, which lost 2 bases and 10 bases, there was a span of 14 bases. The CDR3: CASSLLTGRGAFF. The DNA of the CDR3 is TGTGCCAGCAGTTTACTCACGGGTCGGGGAGCTTTCTTT.